This T cell receptor beta chain was captured in a study of T cells after yellow fever vaccination (dated by TCRdb to the late 2010s). With regard to the full study: The SMART-Seq v4 Ultra Low Input RNA kit was used to prepare libraries from fractions with low cell numbers. Bulk TCR alpha and beta repertoires were sequenced longitudinally to track T-cell clones before and after primary and booster YFV17D yellow fever vaccination. Two healthy male donors made up the cohort, one aged 18 to 30 years and the other aged 30 to 40 years. Blood samples were taken at several timepoints before and after primary and secondary immunization, and bulk PBMC replicates and cell subsets were isolated.

The sample's treatment or condition label, decoded: live attenuated yellow fever vaccine strain. At each blood-draw timepoint, two biological replicates of bulk PBMCs were obtained. PBMCs were isolated from peripheral blood using a standard Ficoll-Paque protocol. TriZol was used to extract RNA from bulk PBMCs, CD4 and CD8 fractions, and dextramer-positive and dextramer-negative fractions. The research as a whole found: Because only a couple of donors were included in the study, the extent to which the findings can be generalized is limited. Most clones expanded after primary vaccination were re-detected after the booster (almost 98% of CD4 and around 88% of CD8), suggesting broad memory maintenance. Compared with the primary T-cell response, the secondary T-cell response was faster but weaker, reaching its peak on day 5 rather than on day 15. FACS-sorted repertoires could contain abundant contaminating clonotypes from the bulk population, so computational filtering was required. A small share of clonotypes occurred in both CD4 and CD8 compartments, likely arising from convergent recombination.

TCR cDNA was synthesized by 5'RACE template switching, which introduced a universal primer site and unique molecular identifiers. Priming of cDNA synthesis was performed from both the TCR alpha and TCR beta constant segments. Library amplification involved two PCR steps, and the second step added sample barcodes and sequencing adapters. Sequencing of libraries was performed on Illumina HiSeq 2500 (2x100 bp) or NovaSeq (2x150 bp). Under the source paper's analysis protocol: Reads were demultiplexed and collapsed into UMI consensus sequences with MIGEC, and V(D)J alignment was performed with MiXCR. Clonotypes responding to the vaccine were identified with edgeR on replicate PBMC samples, with the criteria of FDR below 0.01 and a log2 fold change above 5 up to day 15. CD4 or CD8 identity was assigned to each bulk clonotype according to whether the clonotype was present at higher abundance in the sequenced CD4 repertoire or the sequenced CD8 repertoire. The public reads were reprocessed in TCRdb via fastp at Q25 and MiXCR, keeping in-frame beta chains. Identical CDR3 proteins give one entry, which carries the most common genes and DNA. TCRdb, not the original authors, processed these V and J calls. Recorded for this sample are about 400,000 distinct CDR3 sequences; over 5% of them occurred a single time. Of the sample, about 15% is held by the ten largest clones.

Including cysteine and phenylalanine, the CDR3 has 14 amino acids. Just the 42-base CDR3 DNA is kept, in frame starting at base 1. CDR1 and CDR2, per the germline V gene, are SGHRS and YFSETQ. Germline trimming amounts to 5 bases on V and 10 bases on J, with 10 as the count of junction bases outside the gene matches. This clonotype was found many times. The antigen this receptor binds is unknown. Qualities for individual bases were not recorded, and no much larger clone is one base off. The clonotype comes from a man younger than 45 who received the YFV17D yellow fever vaccine. The chain is assembled from TRBV5-1 and TRBJ2-1, with 9 bases matching TRBD2. The material sequenced was PBMCs, taken 5 days after the yellow fever booster vaccination. In nucleotide form, the sequence is TGCGCCAGCAGAAGACTAGCGGAACTGTTGGAGCAGTTCTTC. The encoded protein is CASRRLAELLEQFF.